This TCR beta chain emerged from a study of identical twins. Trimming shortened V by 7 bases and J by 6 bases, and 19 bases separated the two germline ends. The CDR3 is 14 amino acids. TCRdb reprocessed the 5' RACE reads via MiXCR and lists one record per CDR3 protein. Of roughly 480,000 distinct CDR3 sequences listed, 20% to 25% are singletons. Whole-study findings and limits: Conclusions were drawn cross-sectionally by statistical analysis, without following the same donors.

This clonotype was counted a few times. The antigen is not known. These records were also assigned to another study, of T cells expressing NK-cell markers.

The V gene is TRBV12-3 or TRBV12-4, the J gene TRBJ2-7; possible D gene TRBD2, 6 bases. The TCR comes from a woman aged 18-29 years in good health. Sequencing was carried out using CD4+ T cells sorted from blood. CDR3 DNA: TGTGCCAGCACCGTGGGTGGAGGGACCGGCGAGCAGTACTTC. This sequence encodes CASTVGGGTGEQYF.